This T cell receptor (beta chain) was found in a study of T cells after yellow fever vaccination. Germline CDR1 SGHTA, CDR2 FQGNSA. The CDR3 sequence is 17 residues long. Trimming took off 5 bases at V and 6 bases at J, with 22 bases between the two ends. MiXCR, run by TCRdb on the 5' RACE reads, gives a single entry per CDR3 protein. The sample has 300,000 or so distinct CDR3 sequences, around 8.1% seen once. The chain carries TRBV7-2 and TRBJ1-4, with a weak D call TRBD1 (6 bases). The clonotype comes from a man younger than 30 who received the YFV17D yellow fever vaccine. The sequencing used PBMCs, collected 45 days after the first yellow fever vaccination. The CDR3, as DNA: TGTGCCAGCAGCGGATGGCAGGGGAGTGGCGTTTATGAAAAACTGTTTTTT. Encoded protein: CASSGWQGSGVYEKLFF.